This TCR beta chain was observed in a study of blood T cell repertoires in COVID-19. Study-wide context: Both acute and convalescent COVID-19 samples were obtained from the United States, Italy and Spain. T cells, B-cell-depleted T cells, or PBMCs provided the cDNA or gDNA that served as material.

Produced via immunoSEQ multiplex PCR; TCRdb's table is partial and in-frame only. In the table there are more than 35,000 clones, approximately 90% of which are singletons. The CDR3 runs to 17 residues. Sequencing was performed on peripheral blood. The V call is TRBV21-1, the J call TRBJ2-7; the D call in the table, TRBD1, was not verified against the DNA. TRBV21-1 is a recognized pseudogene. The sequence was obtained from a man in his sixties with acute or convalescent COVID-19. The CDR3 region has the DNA TGTGCCAGCAGCAAAGCGGGACAGGACCCCTGGCACTACGAGCAGTACTTC. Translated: CASSKAGQDPWHYEQYF.